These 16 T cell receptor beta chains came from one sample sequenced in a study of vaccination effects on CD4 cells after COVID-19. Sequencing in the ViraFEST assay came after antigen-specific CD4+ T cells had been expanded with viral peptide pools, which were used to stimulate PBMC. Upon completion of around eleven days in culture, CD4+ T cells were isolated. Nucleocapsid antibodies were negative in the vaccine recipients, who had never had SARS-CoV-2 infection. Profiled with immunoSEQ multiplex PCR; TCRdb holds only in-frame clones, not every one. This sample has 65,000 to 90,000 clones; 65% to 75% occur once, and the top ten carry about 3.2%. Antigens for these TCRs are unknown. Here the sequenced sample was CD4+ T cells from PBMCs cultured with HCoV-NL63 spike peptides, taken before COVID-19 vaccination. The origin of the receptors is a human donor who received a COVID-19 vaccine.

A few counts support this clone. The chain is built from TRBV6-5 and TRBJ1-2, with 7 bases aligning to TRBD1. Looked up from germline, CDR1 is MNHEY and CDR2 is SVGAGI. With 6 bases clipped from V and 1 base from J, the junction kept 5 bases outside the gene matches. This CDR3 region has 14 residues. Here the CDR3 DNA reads TGTGCCAGCAGACGGGACAGCAATAACTATGGCTACACCTTC. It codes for CASRRDSNNYGYTF.

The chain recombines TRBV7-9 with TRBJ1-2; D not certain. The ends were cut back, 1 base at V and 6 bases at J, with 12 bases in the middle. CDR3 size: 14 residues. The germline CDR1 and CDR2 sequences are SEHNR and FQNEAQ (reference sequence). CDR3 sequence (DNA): TGTGCCAGCAGCTTAGGGACGTATGTTGATGGCTACACCTTC. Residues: CASSLGTYVDGYTF.

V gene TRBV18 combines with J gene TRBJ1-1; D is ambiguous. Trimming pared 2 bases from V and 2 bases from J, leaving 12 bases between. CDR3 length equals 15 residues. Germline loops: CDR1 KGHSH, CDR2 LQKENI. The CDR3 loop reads CASSPRQVINTEAFF. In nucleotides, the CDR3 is TGTGCCAGCTCACCAAGGCAGGTGATCAACACTGAAGCTTTCTTT.

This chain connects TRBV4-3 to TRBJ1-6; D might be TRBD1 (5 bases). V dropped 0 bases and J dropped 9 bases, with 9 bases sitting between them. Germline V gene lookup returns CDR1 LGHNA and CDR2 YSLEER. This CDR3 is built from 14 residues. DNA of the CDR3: TGCGCCAGCAGCCAAGAACCGGGGGGTTCACCCCTCCACTTT. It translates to CASSQEPGGSPLHF.

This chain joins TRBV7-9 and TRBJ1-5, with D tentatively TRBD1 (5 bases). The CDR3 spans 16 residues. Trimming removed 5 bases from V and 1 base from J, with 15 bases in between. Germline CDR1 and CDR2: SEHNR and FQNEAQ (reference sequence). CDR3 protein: CASSPYPGGSNQPQHF. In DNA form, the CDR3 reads TGTGCCAGCAGCCCGTATCCCGGGGGGAGCAATCAGCCCCAGCATTTT.

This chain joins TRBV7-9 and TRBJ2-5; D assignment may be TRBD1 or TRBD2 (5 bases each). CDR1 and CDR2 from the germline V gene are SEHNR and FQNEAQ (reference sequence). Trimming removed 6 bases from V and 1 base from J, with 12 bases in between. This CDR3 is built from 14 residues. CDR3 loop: CASRITGTQETQYF. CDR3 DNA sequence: TGTGCCAGCAGGATTACCGGGACCCAAGAGACCCAGTACTTC.

This CDR3 reads CATKNWRISGEKLFF. The DNA of the CDR3 is TGTGCCACCAAAAATTGGCGGATCTCGGGTGAAAAACTGTTTTTT. The chain is built from TRBV19 and TRBJ1-4; D is undetermined. The CDR3 runs to 15 residues. Trimming left V 10 bases short and J 7 bases short, with 22 bases between. Germline CDR1 reads LNHDA; CDR2 reads SQIVND (reference sequence).

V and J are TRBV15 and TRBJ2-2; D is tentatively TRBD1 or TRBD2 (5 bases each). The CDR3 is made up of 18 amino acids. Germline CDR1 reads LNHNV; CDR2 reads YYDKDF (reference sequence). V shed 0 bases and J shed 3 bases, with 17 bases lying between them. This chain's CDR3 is CATSREGEGSHYTGELFF. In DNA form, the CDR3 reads TGTGCCACCAGCAGAGAGGGGGAAGGGTCCCACTACACCGGGGAGCTGTTTTTT.

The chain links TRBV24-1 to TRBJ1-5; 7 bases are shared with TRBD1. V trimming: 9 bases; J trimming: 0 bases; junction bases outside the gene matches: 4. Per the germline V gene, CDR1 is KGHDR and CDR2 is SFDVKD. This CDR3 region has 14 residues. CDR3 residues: CATGGTASNQPQHF. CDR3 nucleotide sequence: TGTGCCACCGGTGGGACAGCTAGCAATCAGCCCCAGCATTTT.

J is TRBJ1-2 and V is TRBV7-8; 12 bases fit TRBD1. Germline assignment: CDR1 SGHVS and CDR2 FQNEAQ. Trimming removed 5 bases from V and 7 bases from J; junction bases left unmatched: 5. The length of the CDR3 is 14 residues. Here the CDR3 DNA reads TGTGCCAGCAGCGCCCGGGACAGGGGGCTTGGCTACACCTTC. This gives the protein CASSARDRGLGYTF.

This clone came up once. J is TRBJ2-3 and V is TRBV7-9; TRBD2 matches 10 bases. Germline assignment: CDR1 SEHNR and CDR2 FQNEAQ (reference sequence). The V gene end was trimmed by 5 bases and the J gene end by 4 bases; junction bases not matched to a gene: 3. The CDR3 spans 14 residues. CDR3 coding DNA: TGTGCCAGCAGCCCTGGGACTAGCGCAGATACGCAGTATTTT. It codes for CASSPGTSADTQYF.

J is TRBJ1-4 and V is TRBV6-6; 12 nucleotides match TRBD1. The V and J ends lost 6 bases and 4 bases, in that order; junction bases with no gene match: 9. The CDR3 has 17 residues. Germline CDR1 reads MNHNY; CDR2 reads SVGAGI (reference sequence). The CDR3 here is CASSRPGQGALNEKLFF. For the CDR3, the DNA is TGTGCCAGCAGCCGACCGGGACAGGGGGCTCTTAATGAAAAACTGTTTTTT.

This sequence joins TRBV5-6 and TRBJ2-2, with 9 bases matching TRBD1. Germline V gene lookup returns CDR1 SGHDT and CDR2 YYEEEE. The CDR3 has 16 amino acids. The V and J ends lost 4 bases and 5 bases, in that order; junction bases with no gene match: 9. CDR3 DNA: TGTGCCAGCAGCGTTCCCGGGACAGGGAAAACCGGGGAGCTGTTTTTT. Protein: CASSVPGTGKTGELFF.

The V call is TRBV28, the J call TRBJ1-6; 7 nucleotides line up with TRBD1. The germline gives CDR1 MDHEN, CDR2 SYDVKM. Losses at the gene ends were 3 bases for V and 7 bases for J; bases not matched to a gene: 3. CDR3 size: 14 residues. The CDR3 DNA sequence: TGTGCCAGCAGTTTGCTACAGGGGAATTCACCCCTCCACTTT. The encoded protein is CASSLLQGNSPLHF.

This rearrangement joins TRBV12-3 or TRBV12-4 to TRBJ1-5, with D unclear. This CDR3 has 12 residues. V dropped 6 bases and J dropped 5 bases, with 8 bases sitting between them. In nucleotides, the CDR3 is TGTGCCAGCAGCTCCGGATATCAGCCCCAGCATTTT. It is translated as CASSSGYQPQHF.

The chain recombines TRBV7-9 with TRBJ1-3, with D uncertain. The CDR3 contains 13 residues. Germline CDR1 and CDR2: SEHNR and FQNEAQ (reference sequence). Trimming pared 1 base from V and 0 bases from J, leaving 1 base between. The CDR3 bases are TGTGCCAGCAGCTTAGACTCTGGAAACACCATATATTTT. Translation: CASSLDSGNTIYF.